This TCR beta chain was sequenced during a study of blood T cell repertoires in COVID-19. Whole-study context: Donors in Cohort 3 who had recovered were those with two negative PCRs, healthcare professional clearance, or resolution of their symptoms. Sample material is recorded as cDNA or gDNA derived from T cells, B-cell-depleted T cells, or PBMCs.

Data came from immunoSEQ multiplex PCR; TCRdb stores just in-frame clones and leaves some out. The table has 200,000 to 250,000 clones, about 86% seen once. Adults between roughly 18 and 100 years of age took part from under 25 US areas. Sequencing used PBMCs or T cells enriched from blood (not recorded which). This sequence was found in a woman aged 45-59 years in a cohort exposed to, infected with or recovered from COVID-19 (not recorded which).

CDR3 bases: TGTGCCAGCAGCCTCGGTCCCTCCTACGAGCAGTACTTC. It yields the protein CASSLGPSYEQYF. The V and J genes are TRBV27 and TRBJ2-7; D is ambiguous. The CDR3 consists of 13 residues. The V end was cut by 6 bases, the J end by 0 bases, with 9 bases between. Germline CDR1 and CDR2: MNHEY and SMNVEV (reference sequence).